This T cell receptor beta chain was identified in a study of shared clonotypes between healthy human individuals. CDR3 length: 13 amino acids. CDR1 is MNHEY, CDR2 SVGAGI, per germline. J gave up 5 bases and V 5 bases, and 5 bases lay outside the gene matches. The protocol was immunoSEQ multiplex PCR, while the TCRdb copy is restricted to in-frame clones and leaves out a portion. The sample lists around 370,000 clones, 96% occurring once. The V and J genes are TRBV6-5 and TRBJ2-5; 7 positions match TRBD2. The sequencing input was memory CD8+ T cells sorted from blood. The subset was: CD45RO+ cells pooled with CCR7-negative TemRA cells. This TCR derives from a man aged 25 to 40 in good health. The CDR3 DNA sequence: TGTGCCAGCAGTGCGGGAGTTTGGGAGACCCAGTACTTC. This codes for CASSAGVWETQYF.